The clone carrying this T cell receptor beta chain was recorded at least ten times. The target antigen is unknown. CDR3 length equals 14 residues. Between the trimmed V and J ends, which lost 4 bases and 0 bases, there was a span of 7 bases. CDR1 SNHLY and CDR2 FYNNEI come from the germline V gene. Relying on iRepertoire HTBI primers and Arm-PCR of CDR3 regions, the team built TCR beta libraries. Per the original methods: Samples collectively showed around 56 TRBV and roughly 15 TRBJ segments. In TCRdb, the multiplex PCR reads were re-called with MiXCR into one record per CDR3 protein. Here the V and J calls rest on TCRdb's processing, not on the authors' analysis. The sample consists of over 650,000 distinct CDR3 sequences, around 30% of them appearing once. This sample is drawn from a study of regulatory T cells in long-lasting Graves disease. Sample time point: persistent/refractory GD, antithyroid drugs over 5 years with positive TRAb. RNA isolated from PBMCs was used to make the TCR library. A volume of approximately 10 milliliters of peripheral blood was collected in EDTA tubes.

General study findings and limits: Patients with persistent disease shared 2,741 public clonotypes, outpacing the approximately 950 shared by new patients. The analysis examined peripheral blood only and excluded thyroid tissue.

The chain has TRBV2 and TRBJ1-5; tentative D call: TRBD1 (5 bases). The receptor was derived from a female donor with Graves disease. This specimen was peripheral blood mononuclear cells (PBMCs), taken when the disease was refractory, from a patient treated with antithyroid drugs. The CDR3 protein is CASSAQGSNQPQHF. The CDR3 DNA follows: TGTGCCAGCAGTGCCCAGGGTAGCAATCAGCCCCAGCATTTT.